The 9 T cell receptor beta chains listed next were all sequenced from one sample in a study of cytomegalovirus exposure and HLA in healthy donors. The PCR had 60 Vbeta and 13 Jbeta primers. Generated by immunoSEQ multiplex PCR, the TCRdb table keeps only in-frame clones and is missing some. The sample includes approximately 140,000 clones, around 80% of them seen just once. Input material: PBMCs. All receptors derive from a woman aged 40 to 49 in good health and CMV-seronegative.

This sequence joins TRBV11-2 and TRBJ1-1; 9 bases match TRBD1. Losses at the gene ends were 5 bases for V and 6 bases for J; bases not matched to a gene: 16. In germline, CDR1 is SGHAT, CDR2 FQNNGV. There are 17 residues in the CDR3. The CDR3 loop reads CASSRPRRDRAEAEAFF. CDR3 nucleotide sequence: TGTGCCAGCAGCCGCCCCAGGAGGGACAGGGCCGAGGCTGAAGCTTTCTTT.

The rearrangement uses TRBV4-1 and TRBJ1-1, with D tentatively TRBD1 (6 bases). The V gene lost 1 base and the J gene lost 7 bases, with 10 bases spanning the gap. Germline CDR1 MGHRA, CDR2 YSYEKL. This CDR3 comprises 13 residues. The CDR3 is CASSQGGGREAFF. The CDR3 bases are TGCGCCAGCAGCCAAGGTGGGGGCCGTGAAGCTTTCTTT.

This chain joins TRBV7-9 and TRBJ2-3; D is perhaps TRBD2 (7 bases). Germline V CDR1 and CDR2: SEHNR, FQNEAQ (reference sequence). CDR3 length: 16 amino acids. Deletions cut 5 bases from V and 2 bases from J, with 17 bases between. In DNA, the CDR3 is TGTGCCAGCAGCCCCCTGGGGGCGGGGGTCACAGATACGCAGTATTTT. Amino acids: CASSPLGAGVTDTQYF.

The gene calls are TRBV19 and TRBJ2-2, with 12 bases aligning to TRBD2. Germline trimming cut 5 bases from V and 6 bases from J; bases unmatched to any gene: 4. The CDR3 spans 15 residues. Germline V gives CDR1 LNHDA, CDR2 SQIVND (reference sequence). CDR3 in amino acids: CASSLRLAGAGELFF. In DNA form, the CDR3 reads TGTGCCAGTAGTTTGCGACTAGCGGGAGCCGGGGAGCTGTTTTTT.

The rearrangement joins TRBV4-1 to TRBJ1-2; weak D call: TRBD1 (6 bases). The V end was cut by 4 bases, the J end by 5 bases, with 17 bases between. Per germline, CDR1 MGHRA and CDR2 YSYEKL. The CDR3 has 15 amino acids. The CDR3 bases are TGCGCCAGCAGCCCGACTCATCAAGGACAGTATGGCTACACCTTC. This gives the protein CASSPTHQGQYGYTF.

The V call is TRBV28, the J call TRBJ1-5; TRBD1 is a possible D gene (6 bases). The CDR3 sequence is 15 residues long. In germline, CDR1 is MDHEN, CDR2 SYDVKM. V lost 5 bases to trimming and J lost 5 bases, with 16 bases between them. DNA of the CDR3: TGTGCCAGCAGTACTCACGGACAGCGAGATCAGCCCCAGCATTTT. Its translation: CASSTHGQRDQPQHF.

Only one count was recorded for this clone. This chain connects TRBV15 to TRBJ1-2, with 10 bases matching TRBD1. The CDR3 has 19 residues. CDR1 is LNHNV and CDR2 is YYDKDF in the germline V gene (reference sequence). V shed 0 bases and J 3 bases; nucleotides not matched to a gene: 13. The CDR3 sequence: CATSRDLGQGDWYHYGYTF. CDR3 sequence (DNA): TGTGCCACCAGCAGAGACCTTGGACAGGGGGATTGGTATCACTATGGCTACACCTTC. Supplemented by reference TRBV15 and TRBJ1-2, the full variable domain reads DAMVIQNPRYQVTQFGKPVTLSCSQTLNHNVMYWYQQKSSQAPKLLFHYYDKDFNNEADTPDNFQSRRPNTSFCFLDIRSPGLGDTAMYLCATSRDLGQGDWYHYGYTFGSGTRLTVV.

This clone was detected a few times. The rearrangement uses TRBV4-1 and TRBJ2-3; 16 nucleotides agree with TRBD2. The CDR3 extends over 19 amino acids. CDR1 and CDR2 from the germline V gene are MGHRA and YSYEKL. J gave up 1 base and V 10 bases, and 14 bases lay outside the gene matches. In DNA, the CDR3 is TGCGCCACAAGTCCGGGACTAGCGGGAGGGTTCGAGGGCACAGATACGCAGTATTTT. Protein: CATSPGLAGGFEGTDTQYF.

The chain has TRBV5-1 and TRBJ2-3, with 8 bases matching TRBD1. V was pared by 3 bases and J by 2 bases, with 5 bases of the junction left unmatched. This CDR3 has 15 residues. CDR1 is SGHRS and CDR2 is YFSETQ in the germline V gene. CDR3 nucleotide sequence: TGCGCCAGCAGCTCGTCAGGGGGCTCCACAGATACGCAGTATTTT. It is translated as CASSSSGGSTDTQYF. Based on the CDR3 plus reference TRBV5-1 and TRBJ2-3, the full variable domain is KAGVTQTPRYLIKTRGQQVTLSCSPISGHRSVSWYQQTPGQGLQFLFEYFSETQRNKGNFPGRFSGRQFSNSRSEMNVSTLELGDSALYLCASSSSGGSTDTQYFGPGTRLTVL.